The 5 T cell receptor beta chains below come from one sample, sequenced in a study of identical twins. Using its own MiXCR run on the 5' RACE reads, TCRdb lists one record per CDR3 protein. The repertoire has some 270,000 distinct CDR3 sequences, about 8.5% of them found once; the top ten carry around 3%. Separately, the same data were catalogued under a study of yellow fever vaccine responses in identical twins.

The specimen was CD8+ T cells sorted from blood. The receptors come from a woman aged 18-30 years in good health.

The chain carries TRBV24-1 and TRBJ2-7; possibly TRBD1 for D (6 bases). Trimming removed 3 bases from V and 1 base from J, with 9 bases in between. CDR1 KGHDR and CDR2 SFDVKD come from the germline V gene. The CDR3 consists of 14 residues. CDR3 in DNA: TGTGCCACCAGTGATGCGGACAGATCCTACGAGCAGTACTTC. This encodes CATSDADRSYEQYF.

This clonotype appeared many times. The rearrangement uses TRBV12-3 or TRBV12-4 and TRBJ2-3; D gene ambiguous. The CDR3 has 14 amino acids. The V end lost 5 bases, the J end lost 2 bases, and 11 bases lay between the germline ends. CDR3: CASSIDPATDTQYF. The CDR3 DNA follows: TGTGCCAGCAGTATCGACCCCGCCACAGATACGCAGTATTTT.

This rearrangement joins TRBV7-9 to TRBJ2-3; D may be TRBD2 (6 bases). V gave up 7 bases and J gave up 6 bases, with 17 bases separating them. CDR1 SEHNR and CDR2 FQNEAQ come from the germline V gene (reference sequence). This CDR3 has 14 amino acids. CDR3 DNA: TGTGCCAGCACCCTCAGCGGGTTTGTGGATACGCAGTATTTT. Protein sequence: CASTLSGFVDTQYF.

This rearrangement joins TRBV27 to TRBJ2-1; perhaps TRBD2 as D (6 bases). The CDR3 contains 14 residues. Germline CDR1 reads MNHEY; CDR2 reads SMNVEV (reference sequence). Between the trimmed V and J ends, which lost 5 bases and 4 bases, there was a span of 12 bases. The CDR3 spells CASSELAQYNEQFF. In DNA, the CDR3 is TGTGCCAGCAGTGAACTAGCCCAATACAATGAGCAGTTCTTC.

The chain is built from TRBV9 and TRBJ2-3, with TRBD2 as a possible D gene (7 bases). Looked up from germline, CDR1 is SGDLS and CDR2 is YYNGEE. Trimming removed 0 bases from V and 7 bases from J, with 15 bases in between. The CDR3 has 15 residues. The CDR3 region is CASSVEAAGTYTQYF. The CDR3, as DNA: TGTGCCAGCAGCGTAGAGGCAGCGGGGACATATACGCAGTATTTT.